The 22 T cell receptor beta chains reported below all come from one sample, sequenced in a study of radiotherapy plus CTLA-4 blockade in lung cancer listed by TCRdb under 2018. Libraries were built with the immunoSEQ multiplex PCR assay. TCRdb took this table from immuneACCESS and kept in-frame rearrangements with V and J called. Such tables lack part of the clones; where checked against another copy, unresolved V genes explain under half of the gap, and the rest is unexplained. The sample has over 75,000 clones on record, around four fifths of them singletons. 0.65% to 0.9% of the sample goes to the ten largest clones. Sequences were derived from peripheral blood, sampled from a patient treated with radiotherapy plus ipilimumab. These receptors came from a human donor with non-small cell lung cancer who had stable disease on radiotherapy plus ipilimumab.

For the CDR3, the DNA is TGTGCCAGCAGCGTTAGTGTTAGGACCAACACCGGGGAGCTGTTTTTT. Amino acids: CASSVSVRTNTGELFF. The V call is TRBV9, the J call TRBJ2-2; the D is unclear. There are 16 residues in the CDR3. CDR1 is SGDLS and CDR2 is YYNGEE in the germline V gene. V lost 2 bases and J lost 2, with 13 bases in between.

This sequence joins TRBV18 and TRBJ2-7; tentatively, D is TRBD1 or TRBD2 (5 bases each). Deletions cut 2 bases from V and 4 bases from J, with 12 bases between. From germline, CDR1 is KGHSH and CDR2 LQKENI. CDR3 length: 14 residues. CDR3 sequence reads: CASSPGQGPYEQYF. CDR3 in DNA: TGTGCCAGCTCACCAGGGCAGGGACCATACGAGCAGTACTTC.

This clone was observed once. The chain is built from TRBV5-1 and TRBJ1-4, with TRBD1 matching 9 bases. The CDR3 is 14 residues long. Unmatched junction bases numbered 5, after V lost 4 bases and J lost 7 bases. Germline V gene lookup returns CDR1 SGHRS and CDR2 YFSETQ. The chain's CDR3 is CASSTGQGGEKLFF. DNA for the CDR3: TGCGCCAGCAGCACGGGACAGGGTGGTGAAAAACTGTTTTTT.

This clone was observed once. The gene calls are TRBV9 and TRBJ1-4; tentative D call: TRBD1 (5 bases). The CDR3 contains 15 residues. Germline V gene data show CDR1 as SGDLS and CDR2 as YYNGEE. The germline V and J ends were trimmed by 4 bases and 0 bases, with 10 bases remaining between them. CDR3 nucleotides: TGTGCCAGCAGCCCTGACAGTGCAACTAATGAAAAACTGTTTTTT. This translates into CASSPDSATNEKLFF.

This chain connects TRBV6-1 to TRBJ2-7, with TRBD2 identical over 11 bases. Germline CDR1 is MNHNS and CDR2 is SASEGT. This CDR3 comprises 15 residues. V lost 5 bases to trimming and J lost 3 bases; unmatched junction nucleotides: 6. CDR3 protein: CASSPRLAGLYEQYF. The CDR3 DNA is TGTGCCAGCAGTCCCCGACTAGCGGGGCTCTACGAGCAGTACTTC.

This clone turned up a few times. V and J are TRBV4-1 and TRBJ2-7; TRBD2 might be the D (6 bases). CDR1 and CDR2 (germline): MGHRA, YSYEKL. The CDR3 contains 15 residues. Trimming shortened V by 3 bases and J by 3 bases, and 15 bases separated the two germline ends. CDR3 bases: TGCGCCAGCAGCCAGCGGGACTCGTTTTACTACGAGCAGTACTTC. It yields the protein CASSQRDSFYYEQYF.

The genes are TRBV27 and TRBJ2-7, with 8 bases that match TRBD1. V shed 6 bases and J 0 bases; nucleotides not matched to a gene: 10. From germline, CDR1 is MNHEY and CDR2 SMNVEV (reference sequence). The CDR3 is made up of 16 amino acids. CDR3 loop: CASSFTGTGNSYEQYF. The CDR3 coding sequence is TGTGCCAGCAGCTTTACCGGGACAGGAAACTCCTACGAGCAGTACTTC.

This clone came up once. This chain links TRBV6-6 with TRBJ1-1; 9 bases align to TRBD1. This CDR3 is built from 14 residues. Losses at the gene ends were 8 bases for V and 4 bases for J; bases not matched to a gene: 8. The germline gives CDR1 MNHNY, CDR2 SVGAGI (reference sequence). CDR3 nucleotides: TGTGCCAGCGGGACAGGGACGTCGGCCACTGAAGCTTTCTTT. This codes for CASGTGTSATEAFF.

This rearrangement joins TRBV2 to TRBJ1-6; possibly TRBD1 for D (5 bases). The CDR3 extends over 14 amino acids. Germline CDR1 and CDR2: SNHLY and FYNNEI. V lost 8 bases, J lost 5 bases, and 13 bases lay in between. The CDR3 DNA sequence: TGTGCCAGCTTGAGAGGGACGGATAATTCACCCCTCCACTTT. It yields the protein CASLRGTDNSPLHF.

The chain employs TRBV7-8 and TRBJ1-1; D not resolved. Trimming cost V 3 bases and J 9 bases, with 11 bases left between them. Germline-derived CDR1 and CDR2 are SGHVS and FQNEAQ. The CDR3 is 12 residues long. The CDR3 region is CASSLWGSKAFF. The CDR3 DNA reads TGTGCCAGCAGCTTGTGGGGAAGCAAAGCTTTCTTT.

The chain has TRBV28 and TRBJ1-2, with 12 positions matching TRBD1. Germline lookup yields CDR1 MDHEN and CDR2 SYDVKM. This CDR3 is 17 amino acids long. J was trimmed by 3 bases and V by 4 bases; bases with no gene match: 9. CDR3 sequence reads: CASSSTGQGAVDYGYTF. In DNA form, the CDR3 reads TGTGCCAGCAGTTCCACGGGACAGGGGGCAGTGGACTATGGCTACACCTTC.

The CDR3 sequence is CASSIPGGREQYF. CDR3 nucleotide sequence: TGTGCCAGTAGTATCCCCGGGGGCCGAGAGCAGTACTTC. V gene TRBV19 combines with J gene TRBJ2-7; the D call may be TRBD1 or TRBD2 (6 bases each). CDR3 length: 13 residues. Germline V gene data show CDR1 as LNHDA and CDR2 as SQIVND (reference sequence). Between the trimmed V and J ends, which lost 3 bases and 7 bases, there was a span of 13 bases.

CDR3 in amino acids: CASSLGGTSSYNEQFF. The DNA for the CDR3 is TGTGCCAGCAGCTTAGGGGGGACGAGCTCCTACAATGAGCAGTTCTTC. The rearrangement joins TRBV7-2 to TRBJ2-1; D is tentatively TRBD1 or TRBD2 (5 bases each). With 1 base removed from V and 0 bases from J, the gap between germline ends came to 10 bases. Germline CDR1 and CDR2: SGHTA and FQGNSA. This CDR3 is 16 amino acids long.

The rearrangement joins TRBV7-2 to TRBJ1-6; no clear D. The V end was cut by 5 bases, the J end by 0 bases, with 11 bases between. The length of the CDR3 is 16 residues. CDR1 is SGHTA, CDR2 FQGNSA, per germline. CDR3 bases: TGTGCCAGCAGCCTTATTGGAGTCTCCTATAATTCACCCCTCCACTTT. Residues: CASSLIGVSYNSPLHF.

In the case of this clone: Other DNA variants within this sample encode the same CDR3. The V gene is TRBV6-5, the J gene TRBJ1-1, with D maybe TRBD1 (6 bases). V was clipped by 6 bases and J by 5 bases, with 16 bases between them. This CDR3 is 14 amino acids long. Germline lookup yields CDR1 MNHEY and CDR2 SVGAGI. The CDR3 DNA is TGTGCCAGCAGGTTGGACAGCCGGCGGACTGAAGCTTTCTTT. It encodes CASRLDSRRTEAFF.

The chain has TRBV25-1 and TRBJ2-1; possible D gene TRBD2, 6 bases. This CDR3 comprises 16 residues. The V end lost 6 bases, the J end lost 4 bases, and 19 bases lay between the germline ends. Germline V gene lookup returns CDR1 MGHDK and CDR2 SYGVNS. The CDR3 region is CASRDDFRRGYNEQFF. The CDR3 DNA follows: TGTGCCAGCAGGGATGATTTCCGGAGGGGTTACAATGAGCAGTTCTTC.

The J gene is TRBJ2-7, the V gene TRBV19, with D perhaps given as TRBD1 or TRBD2 (5 bases each). CDR1 and CDR2 (germline): LNHDA, SQIVND (reference sequence). This CDR3 spans 15 amino acids. V lost 1 base, J lost 3 bases, and 13 bases lay in between. CDR3 residues: CASSIGDPGGYEQYF. CDR3 sequence (DNA): TGTGCCAGTAGTATAGGGGACCCAGGAGGCTACGAGCAGTACTTC.

The genes are TRBV29-1 and TRBJ2-4, with D unresolved. The CDR3 has 12 amino acids. Trimming took off 4 bases at V and 2 bases at J, with 6 bases between the two ends. Germline CDR1 reads SQVTM; CDR2 reads ANQGSEA. CDR3 nucleotides: TGCAGCGTTGTAGGGACCAAAAACATTCAGTACTTC. It specifies CSVVGTKNIQYF. Full variable domain (outside the CDR3, taken from reference TRBV29-1 and TRBJ2-4): SAVISQKPSRDICQRGTSLTIQCQVDSQVTMMFWYRQQPGQSLTLIATANQGSEATYESGFVIDKFPISRPNLTFSTLTVSNMSPEDSSIYLCSVVGTKNIQYFGAGTRLSVL.

This sequence joins TRBV7-8 and TRBJ2-1; TRBD1 matches 7 bases. The ends lost 2 bases at V and 4 bases at J; junction bases unmatched: 5. The germline gives CDR1 SGHVS, CDR2 FQNEAQ. The CDR3 runs to 15 residues. The CDR3 reads CASSLLPDRYNEQFF. The CDR3 DNA is TGTGCCAGCAGCTTACTCCCGGACAGGTACAATGAGCAGTTCTTC.

The rearrangement links TRBV7-2 to TRBJ1-5; D call uncertain. V was cut by 4 bases and J by 4 bases, with 11 bases left in between. CDR1 is SGHTA, CDR2 FQGNSA, per germline. This CDR3 has 14 amino acids. Here the CDR3 reads CASSWAIGNQPQHF. In DNA, the CDR3 is TGTGCCAGCAGCTGGGCGATCGGGAATCAGCCCCAGCATTTT.

The rearrangement links TRBV5-1 to TRBJ2-5, with TRBD1 matching 10 bases. V lost 0 bases to trimming and J lost 4 bases; unmatched junction nucleotides: 0. The CDR3 runs to 14 residues. CDR1 and CDR2 from the germline V gene are SGHRS and YFSETQ. This chain's CDR3 is CASSLGTGGETQYF. The DNA of the CDR3 is TGCGCCAGCAGCTTGGGGACAGGGGGAGAGACCCAGTACTTC. Drawing the rest from reference TRBV5-1 and TRBJ2-5, the complete variable domain is KAGVTQTPRYLIKTRGQQVTLSCSPISGHRSVSWYQQTPGQGLQFLFEYFSETQRNKGNFPGRFSGRQFSNSRSEMNVSTLELGDSALYLCASSLGTGGETQYFGPGTRLLVL.

J is TRBJ2-5 and V is TRBV7-3; TRBD1 aligns across 9 bases. The CDR3 has 14 residues. CDR1 is SGHTA and CDR2 is FQGTGA in the germline V gene. Losses at the gene ends were 5 bases for V and 3 bases for J; bases not matched to a gene: 4. CDR3 amino acids: CASSKDRGEETQYF. The CDR3 DNA sequence: TGTGCCAGCAGCAAGGACAGGGGCGAAGAGACCCAGTACTTC.